This TCR beta chain was documented in a study of cytomegalovirus exposure and HLA in healthy donors. General study findings and limits: Subsequent analysis of the 100 to 150 validation repertoires found a tendency for first-cohort TCR clusters to co-occur. Specificity of a few CMV-associated chains for CMV antigens was verified in vitro. Rare TCR sequences dominated, though some public TCRs recurred in many donors.

Sequenced by immunoSEQ multiplex PCR; TCRdb stores in-frame clones only, minus some. The table lists roughly 300,000 clones, roughly 88% of them singletons. Concerning this clone itself: Its antigen is not identified.

The CDR3 runs 13 residues. Trimming stripped 7 bases from V and 2 bases from J, with 11 bases between. Germline CDR1 reads SGHVS; CDR2 reads FQNEAQ. The chain couples TRBV7-8 to TRBJ1-2; D possibly corresponds to TRBD1 (5 bases). The clonotype was recovered from a woman between 18 and 29 years old in good health and CMV-seronegative. The specimen sequenced was PBMCs. The CDR3 sequence: CASTLQENYGYTF. DNA for the CDR3: TGTGCCAGCACCCTACAGGAGAACTATGGCTACACCTTC.